This TCR beta chain was sequenced during a study of Ad26.COV2.S vaccination and SARS-CoV-2 variants. As to treatment: approximately 18 received Ad26.COV2.S at low or high dose, single or two shots; 5 received placebo; per-sample allocation not given. Repertoires come from day 63 after the first vaccine or placebo injection. An adult of 18-55 years in Boston served as donor. Ad26.COV2.S expressed prefusion-stabilized spike from the original Wuhan strain. Some clones are missing from TCRdb's copy, which holds only in-frame ones; the method was immunoSEQ multiplex PCR. The sample contains fewer than 400,000 clones, 80% to 90% of which appear only once. The sequence was collected from a person aged 18-60 years who received the Ad26.COV2.S COVID-19 vaccine or a placebo. The sample in question was peripheral blood, obtained in a trial of Ad26.COV2.S vaccine versus placebo.

The CDR3 nucleotides are TGTGCCAGCAGCCAAGTCCCAGGGGATTCACCCCTCCACTTT. The encoded protein is CASSQVPGDSPLHF. V is TRBV3-1 (or the pseudogene TRBV3-2) and J is TRBJ1-6, with D perhaps matching TRBD1 (6 bases). Germline V gene sequence: CDR1 LGHDT, CDR2 YNNKEL (reference sequence). V gave up 1 base and J gave up 8 bases, with 9 bases separating them. CDR3 size: 14 residues.